Given below is one T cell receptor beta chain in context. This entry is derived from a study of T cell changes during pregnancy in multiple sclerosis. Measured with immunoSEQ multiplex PCR; TCRdb has only the in-frame clones, and not every one. The table includes some 81,000 clones, around 91% detected once. The V end was cut by 7 bases, the J end by 10 bases, with 14 bases between. Per the germline V gene, CDR1 is LNHDA and CDR2 is SQIVND (reference sequence). This CDR3 is 13 amino acids long. Material: peripheral blood, obtained before pregnancy. The clonotype comes from a female donor with multiple sclerosis, enrolled in a pregnancy study. J is TRBJ1-6 and V is TRBV19; weak D call: TRBD1 (5 bases). CDR3 residues: CASKARGYSPLHF. Here the CDR3 DNA reads TGTGCCAGTAAAGCTAGGGGATACTCACCCCTCCACTTT.